This entry lists 15 T cell receptor beta chains sequenced from one sample in a study of identical twins. In TCRdb, the 5' RACE reads were re-called with MiXCR into one record per CDR3 protein. Of hundreds of thousands of distinct CDR3 sequences listed, roughly 12% are singletons. This same sample was also part of a study on yellow fever vaccine responses in identical twins.

Material for sequencing was CD8+ T cells sorted from blood. These receptors came from a woman aged 18-30 years in good health.

Many counts were recorded for this clonotype. The chain is built from TRBV15 and TRBJ2-1, with D possibly being TRBD2 (6 bases). The CDR3 runs to 12 residues. The germline gives CDR1 LNHNV, CDR2 YYDKDF (reference sequence). Trimming cost V 9 bases and J 6 bases, with 12 bases left between them. The CDR3 here is CATRDSINEQFF. The CDR3 coding sequence is TGTGCCACACGGGACTCCATCAATGAGCAGTTCTTC.

V and J are TRBV20-1 and TRBJ2-7, with TRBD1 matching over 7 bases. V shed 2 bases, J shed 0 bases, and the junction held 7 bases outside the gene matches. In germline, CDR1 is DFQATT, CDR2 SNEGSKA (reference sequence). The CDR3 totals 15 residues. CDR3 DNA: TGCAGTGCTAGAAACGGACAGGTTGCCTCCTACGAGCAGTACTTC. Translated: CSARNGQVASYEQYF.

This clonotype has a count of ten or more. V is TRBV29-1 and J is TRBJ2-2; the D gene could be TRBD1 or TRBD2 (6 bases each). This CDR3 contains 13 residues. Per germline, CDR1 SQVTM and CDR2 ANQGSEA. The V end was cut by 7 bases, the J end by 4 bases, with 13 bases between. As DNA, the CDR3 is TGCAGCGGCCTTGGGGGGCGCACCGGGGAGCTGTTTTTT. Translation: CSGLGGRTGELFF.

This clonotype was recorded at least ten times. The rearrangement joins TRBV4-1 to TRBJ2-1, with D hard to call. V lost 2 bases to trimming and J lost 6 bases, with 11 bases between them. The CDR3 loop spans 14 amino acids. Germline values: CDR1 MGHRA, CDR2 YSYEKL. The CDR3 loop is CASSQLLGPNEQFF. DNA of the CDR3: TGCGCCAGCAGCCAATTGTTGGGCCCCAATGAGCAGTTCTTC.

This clonotype has a count of ten or more. This chain uses TRBV4-1 with TRBJ2-1; D gene ambiguous. The CDR3 extends over 17 amino acids. Trimming stripped 7 bases from V and 0 bases from J, with 19 bases between. The V gene's germline CDR1 is MGHRA and CDR2 YSYEKL. CDR3 loop: CASTVTFAASSYNEQFF. CDR3 DNA sequence: TGCGCCAGCACCGTAACTTTTGCGGCGAGCTCCTACAATGAGCAGTTCTTC.

J is TRBJ2-3 and V is TRBV11-2; 8 bases are shared with TRBD2. V dropped 5 bases and J dropped 0; count of bases not matched to a gene: 16. Germline assignment: CDR1 SGHAT and CDR2 FQNNGV. CDR3 length equals 19 residues. This chain's CDR3 is CASSRPRTSWGHSTDTQYF. The CDR3 DNA follows: TGTGCCAGCAGCAGGCCACGGACTAGCTGGGGGCACAGCACAGATACGCAGTATTTT.

The chain joins TRBV5-1 to TRBJ2-7; 8 bases fit TRBD1. The trim removed 3 bases at V and 5 bases at J, leaving 10 bases unmatched. Germline CDR1 and CDR2: SGHRS and YFSETQ. The CDR3 has 15 residues. The DNA of the CDR3 is TGCGCCAGCAGCTGGGGCGACAGGGGTAGCGACGAGCAGTACGTC. Translating gives CASSWGDRGSDEQYV.

The sample holds one count of this clonotype. The chain is built from TRBV13 and TRBJ2-3; D might be TRBD2 (7 bases). Trimming cost V 3 bases and J 1 base, with 14 bases left between them. Germline V lookup: CDR1 PRHDT, CDR2 FYEKMQ (reference sequence). This CDR3 contains 16 residues. Written as DNA, the CDR3 is TGTGCCAGCAGCTTCGAAGCGGGGACACGCACAGATACGCAGTATTTT. It translates to CASSFEAGTRTDTQYF. The variable domain in full, completed from reference TRBV13 and TRBJ2-3, reads AAGVIQSPRHLIKEKRETATLKCYPIPRHDTVYWYQQGPGQDPQFLISFYEKMQSDKGSIPDRFSAQQFSDYHSELNMSSLELGDSALYFCASSFEAGTRTDTQYFGPGTRLTVL.

The chain combines TRBV6-4 with TRBJ2-2; maybe TRBD2 (6 bases). Per the germline V gene, CDR1 is MRHNA and CDR2 is SNTAGT. The CDR3 sequence is 16 residues long. The V and J ends lost 3 bases and 0 bases respectively, with 11 bases between them. The CDR3 spells CASSDGGTSNTGELFF. Here the CDR3 DNA reads TGTGCCAGCAGTGATGGCGGGACTTCGAACACCGGGGAGCTGTTTTTT.

The gene calls are TRBV12-3 or TRBV12-4 and TRBJ2-7, with a tentative D call TRBD2 (6 bases). V lost 6 bases and J lost 6, with 21 bases in between. This CDR3 is built from 15 residues. The CDR3 bases are TGTGCCAGCAGCCCCGCAGCGGGCCCTTCAGGCGAGCAGTACTTC. Translating it yields CASSPAAGPSGEQYF.

This clonotype was observed a handful of times. The chain couples TRBV10-3 to TRBJ2-7, with 13 bases identical to TRBD2. The CDR3 sequence is 17 residues long. The V segment lost 0 bases and the J segment 1 base; nucleotides outside the gene matches: 3. Germline V gene sequence: CDR1 ENHRY, CDR2 SYGVKD. CDR3 sequence (DNA): TGTGCCATCAGTGAGTCAAAACTAGCGGGAGGGTCCTACGAGCAGTACTTC. Translated, it gives CAISESKLAGGSYEQYF.

The chain employs TRBV27 and TRBJ2-4; D possibly corresponds to TRBD1 (6 bases). CDR1 and CDR2 from the germline V gene are MNHEY and SMNVEV (reference sequence). The CDR3 is 13 amino acids. Trimming took 3 bases from V and 8 from J, leaving 11 bases between them. CDR3 nucleotides: TGTGCCAGCAGTTTCAGGGGTACGGACATTCAGTACTTC. Translated: CASSFRGTDIQYF.

The V call is TRBV6-2 or TRBV6-3, the J call TRBJ2-4; 15 nucleotides align to TRBD2. V gave up 6 bases and J gave up 1 base; unmatched junction bases: 7. Germline V lookup: CDR1 MNHEY, CDR2 SVGEGT. CDR3 size: 18 residues. The CDR3 DNA follows: TGTGCCAGCAGCCGGACTAGCGGGGGGGCCTTGGCCAAAAACATTCAGTACTTC. Encoded protein: CASSRTSGGALAKNIQYF.

This clonotype was seen a few times. This chain uses TRBV15 with TRBJ2-3, with a possible D match to TRBD2 (5 bases). The CDR3 has 21 residues. In germline, CDR1 is LNHNV, CDR2 YYDKDF (reference sequence). V gave up 3 bases and J gave up 0 bases, with 28 bases separating them. The CDR3 DNA follows: TGTGCCACCAGCAGCAGGATCGGACTCCTCGAAATATCTACTAGCACAGATACGCAGTATTTT. Translation: CATSSRIGLLEISTSTDTQYF.

V gene TRBV5-1 combines with J gene TRBJ1-2; D may be TRBD1 (6 bases). The germline V gene has CDR1 SGHRS and CDR2 YFSETQ. V was shortened by 6 bases and J by 8 bases, with 26 bases between the two germline ends. The CDR3 has 16 residues. The DNA of the CDR3 is TGCGCCAGCACCACAGGCCCACAGGGTACTTCGGAAGGCTACACCTTC. Amino acids: CASTTGPQGTSEGYTF.